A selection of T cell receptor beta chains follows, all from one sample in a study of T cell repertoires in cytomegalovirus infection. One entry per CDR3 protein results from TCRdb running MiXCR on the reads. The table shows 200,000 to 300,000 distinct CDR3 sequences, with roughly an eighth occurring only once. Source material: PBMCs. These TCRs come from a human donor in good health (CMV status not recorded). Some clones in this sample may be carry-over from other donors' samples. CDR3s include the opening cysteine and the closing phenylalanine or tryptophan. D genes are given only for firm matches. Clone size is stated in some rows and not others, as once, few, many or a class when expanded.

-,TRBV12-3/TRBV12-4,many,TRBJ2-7,TGTGCCAGCAGTTTAGCCGAGGTTGGGTACGAGCAGTACTTC,CASSLAEVGYEQYF
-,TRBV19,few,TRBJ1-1,TGTGCCAGTAGTATGGGCCAGCAGAACACTGAAGCTTTCTTT,CASSMGQQNTEAFF
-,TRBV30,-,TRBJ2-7,TGTGCCTGGAGCGGTCCTAACAGGGTGAGGTCCGACGAGCAGTACTTC,CAWSGPNRVRSDEQYF
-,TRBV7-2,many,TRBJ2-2,TGTGCCAGCGGCCGCCTCACTAGGGGTCGCGGGGAGCTGTTTTTT,CASGRLTRGRGELFF
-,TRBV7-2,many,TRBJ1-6,TGTGCCAGCAGCCCAACCAGGGGTAATTCACCCCTCCACTTT,CASSPTRGNSPLHF
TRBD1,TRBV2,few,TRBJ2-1,TGTGCCAGCAGCCCCAGACAGGGGGCGGACAATGAGCAGTTCTTC,CASSPRQGADNEQFF
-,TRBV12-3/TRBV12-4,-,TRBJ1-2,TGTGCCAGCAGTATCCACAGGGTTCAAGGCTACACCTTC,CASSIHRVQGYTF
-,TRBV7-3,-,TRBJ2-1,TGTGCCAGCAGCCCACTAGCCGTTGTGGGAAATGAGCAGTTCTTC,CASSPLAVVGNEQFF
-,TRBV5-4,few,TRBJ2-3,TGTGCCAGCAGCTTGCGAGGGGGTGATATCGGAGATACGCAGTATTTT,CASSLRGGDIGDTQYF
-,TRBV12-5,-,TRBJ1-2,TGTGCTAGTGGTTTGGCAACACTCCAGGGCTTC,CASGLATLQGF
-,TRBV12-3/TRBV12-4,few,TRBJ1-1,TGTGCCAGCAGTTCGACGGTTCCGATGAACACTGAAGCTTTCTTT,CASSSTVPMNTEAFF
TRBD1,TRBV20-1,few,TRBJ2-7,TGCAGTGCTGTTCGGGACAGATCCTACGAGCAGTACTTC,CSAVRDRSYEQYF
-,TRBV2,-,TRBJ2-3,TGTGCCAGCACCCGTGAGGGGGGCAGCACAGATACGCAGTATTTT,CASTREGGSTDTQYF
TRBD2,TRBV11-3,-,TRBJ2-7,TGTGCCAGCAGCTTAAGACGGACTAGCGGGACTACCTACGAGCAGTACTTC,CASSLRRTSGTTYEQYF
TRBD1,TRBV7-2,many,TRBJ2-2,TGTGCCAGCAGCCTATCCGGGACAGGGTACACCGGGGAGCTGTTTTTT,CASSLSGTGYTGELFF
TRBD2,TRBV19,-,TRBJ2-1,TGTGCCAGTAGTAATGTAGCGGGGGGTCCCAATGAGCAGTTCTTC,CASSNVAGGPNEQFF
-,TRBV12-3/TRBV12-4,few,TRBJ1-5,TGTGCCAGCAGTTTGGATCGGCCCTCGTGGCAGCCCCAGCATTTT,CASSLDRPSWQPQHF
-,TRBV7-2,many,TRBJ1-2,TGTGCCAGCAGCTTCAACCGGGATACCTATGGCTACACCTTC,CASSFNRDTYGYTF
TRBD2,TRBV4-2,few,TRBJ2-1,TGTGCCAGCAGCCGACTGGGACTAGCGGGGCTCAATGAGCAGTTCTTC,CASSRLGLAGLNEQFF
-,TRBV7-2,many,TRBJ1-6,TGTGCCAGCGGGAGCTCCTATAATTCACCCCTCCACTTT,CASGSSYNSPLHF
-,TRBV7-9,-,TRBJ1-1,TGTGCCAGCAGCTTTCCCGCGGAGGGTAGTGTAGCTTTCTTT,CASSFPAEGSVAFF
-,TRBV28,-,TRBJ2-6,TGTGCCACCAAGGGTCGGGACAACCCCTCTGGGGCCAACGTCCTGACTTTC,CATKGRDNPSGANVLTF
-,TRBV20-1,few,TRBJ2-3,TGCAGTGCGCCTAAACCCCCAGATACGCAGTATTTT,CSAPKPPDTQYF
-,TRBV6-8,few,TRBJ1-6,TGTGCCAGCAGTTACTCCGGGGTTAATTCACCCCTCCACTTT,CASSYSGVNSPLHF
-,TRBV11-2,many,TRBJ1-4,TGTGCCAGCAGCTCTAATGAAAAACTGTTTTTT,CASSSNEKLFF
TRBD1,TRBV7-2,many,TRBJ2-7,TGTGCCAGCAGCCCAAGACAGGGGGTAGCCTACGAGCAGTACTTC,CASSPRQGVAYEQYF
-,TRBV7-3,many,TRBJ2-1,TGTGCCAGCAGCCCCTCGTCTGGGAGCTCCTACAATGAGCAGTTCTTC,CASSPSSGSSYNEQFF
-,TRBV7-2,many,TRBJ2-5,TGTGCCAGCAGCTTAAGTATAGCAGTATCTCAAGAGACCCAGTACTTC,CASSLSIAVSQETQYF
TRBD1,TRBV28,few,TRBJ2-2,TGTGCCTGCTCCTTTTTGGGACAGGGGACGGAGAACACCGGGGAGCTGTTTTTT,CACSFLGQGTENTGELFF
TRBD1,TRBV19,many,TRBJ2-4,TGTGCCAGCTCCGGGACAGATTTAGCCAAAAACATTCAGTACTTC,CASSGTDLAKNIQYF
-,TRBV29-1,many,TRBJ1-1,TGCAGCTTCCTGAGCGGGGCGCGAACTGAAGCTTTCTTT,CSFLSGARTEAFF
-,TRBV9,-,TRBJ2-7,TGTGCCAGCAGCGTAGATGGACCTCCCCCGTACTTC,CASSVDGPPPYF
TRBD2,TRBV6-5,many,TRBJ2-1,TGTGCCAGCAGTTACTCACTAGCGGGAGGGCGATATGAGCAGTTCTTC,CASSYSLAGGRYEQFF
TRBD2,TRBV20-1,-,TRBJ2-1,TGCAGTGCTTTACCCCTTCAGCGGGGGAGCTCCTACAATGAGCAGTTCTTC,CSALPLQRGSSYNEQFF
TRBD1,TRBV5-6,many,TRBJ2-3,TGTGCCAGCAGCTTGGCCTGGGACAGGAGGAGAGGCACAGATACGCAGTATTTT,CASSLAWDRRRGTDTQYF
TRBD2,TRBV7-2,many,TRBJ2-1,TGTGCCAGCAGCTCGACGGGACGGGAGGGCTGGAATGAGCAGTTCTTC,CASSSTGREGWNEQFF
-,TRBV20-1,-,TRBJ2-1,TGCAGTGCTAGTCCGCGTCCAGCAAGCAATGAGCAGTTCTTC,CSASPRPASNEQFF
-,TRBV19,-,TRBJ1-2,TGTGCCAGTCATACTCAGGGACCGCGCGGCTATGGCTACACCTTC,CASHTQGPRGYGYTF
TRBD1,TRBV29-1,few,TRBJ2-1,TGCAGCGTCGGACAGGTCGATGAGCAGTTCTTC,CSVGQVDEQFF
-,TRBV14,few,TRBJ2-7,TGTGCCAGCAGCCACCTACACGACTCGTACGAGCAGTACTTC,CASSHLHDSYEQYF
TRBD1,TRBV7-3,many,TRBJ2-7,TGTGCCAGCAGCCCGACAGGGGCTCCCTACGAGCAGTACTTC,CASSPTGAPYEQYF
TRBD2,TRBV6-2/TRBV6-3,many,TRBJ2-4,TGTGCCAGCAGTTACTCGAGGCTAGCGGGGGGATCTGGCATTCAGTACTTC,CASSYSRLAGGSGIQYF
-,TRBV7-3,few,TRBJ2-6,TGTGCCAGCTCGGACCGGCGAGGGGCCAACGTCCTGACTTTC,CASSDRRGANVLTF
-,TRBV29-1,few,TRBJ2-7,TGCAGCTTTTGGGACTCTTCCTACGAGCAGTACTTC,CSFWDSSYEQYF
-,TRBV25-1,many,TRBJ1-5,TGTGCCAGCAGTGAAGGCGGTAGTCAGCCCCAGCATTTT,CASSEGGSQPQHF
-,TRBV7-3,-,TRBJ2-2,TGTGCCAGCAGCTCTGGTACACGAGCGGCGAACACCGGGGAGCTGTTTTTT,CASSSGTRAANTGELFF
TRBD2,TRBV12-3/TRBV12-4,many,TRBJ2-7,TGTGCCAGCAGTTTTGGGAGGGTTTACGGCGAGCAGTACTTC,CASSFGRVYGEQYF
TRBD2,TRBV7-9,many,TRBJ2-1,TGTGCCAGCAGCTTAGGTACTAGCGACGAGCAGTTCTTC,CASSLGTSDEQFF
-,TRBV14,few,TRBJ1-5,TGTGCCAGCAGCCAAGGGGACCGACAGCCCCAGCATTTT,CASSQGDRQPQHF
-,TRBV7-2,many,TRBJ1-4,TGTGCCAGCAGCTTGTGGACAGCTGGGGGGGAAAAACTGTTTTTT,CASSLWTAGGEKLFF
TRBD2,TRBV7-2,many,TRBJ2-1,TGTGCCAGCAGCTTTGGGGAGGGGATTAGCTATGAGCAGTTCTTC,CASSFGEGISYEQFF
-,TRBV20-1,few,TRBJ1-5,TGCAGTGCTAGTGCCGGCGGGGCCCAATATAGCAATCAGCCCCAGCATTTT,CSASAGGAQYSNQPQHF
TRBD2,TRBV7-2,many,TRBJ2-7,TGTGCCAGCAGCTTTGAACTAGCGGGGTCCAGCTCCTACGAGCAGTACTTC,CASSFELAGSSSYEQYF
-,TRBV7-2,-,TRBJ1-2,TGTGCCAGCAGCCTGTACGGCGGGGCGGCGAACTATGGCTACACCTTC,CASSLYGGAANYGYTF